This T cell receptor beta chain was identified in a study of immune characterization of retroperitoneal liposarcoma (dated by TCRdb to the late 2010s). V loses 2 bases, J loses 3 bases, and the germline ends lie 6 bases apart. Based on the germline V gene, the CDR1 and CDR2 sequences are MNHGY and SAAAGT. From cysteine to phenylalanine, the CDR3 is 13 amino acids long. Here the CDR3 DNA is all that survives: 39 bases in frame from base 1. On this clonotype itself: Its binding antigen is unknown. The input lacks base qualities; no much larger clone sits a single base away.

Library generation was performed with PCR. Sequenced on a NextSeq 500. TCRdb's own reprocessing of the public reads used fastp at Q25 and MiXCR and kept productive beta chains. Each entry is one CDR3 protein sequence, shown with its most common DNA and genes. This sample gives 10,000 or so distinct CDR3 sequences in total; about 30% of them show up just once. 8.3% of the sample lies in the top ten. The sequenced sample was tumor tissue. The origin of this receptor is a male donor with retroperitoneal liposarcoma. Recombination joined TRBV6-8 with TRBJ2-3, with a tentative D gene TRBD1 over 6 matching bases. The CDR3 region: CASSYTGTDTQYF. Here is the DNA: TGTGCCAGCAGTTACACAGGGACAGATACGCAGTATTTT.